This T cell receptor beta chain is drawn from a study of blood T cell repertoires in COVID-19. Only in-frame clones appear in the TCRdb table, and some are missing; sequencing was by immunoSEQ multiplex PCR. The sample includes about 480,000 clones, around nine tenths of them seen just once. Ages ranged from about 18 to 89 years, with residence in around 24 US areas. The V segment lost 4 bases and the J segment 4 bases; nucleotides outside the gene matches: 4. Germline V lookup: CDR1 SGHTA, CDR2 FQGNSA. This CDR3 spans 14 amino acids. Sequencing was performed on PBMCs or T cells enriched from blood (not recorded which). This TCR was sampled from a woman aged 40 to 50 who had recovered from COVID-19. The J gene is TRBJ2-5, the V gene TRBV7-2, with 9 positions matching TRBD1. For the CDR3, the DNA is TGTGCCAGCAGCTCAACAGGGGGCGGAGAGACCCAGTACTTC. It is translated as CASSSTGGGETQYF.